This TCR beta chain was sequenced for a study of OX40 agonist ivuxolimab in advanced cancers. The study's findings and limits: In the expanded peripheral T cells, antigen specificity was never determined.

Libraries were prepared by immunoSEQ multiplex PCR; TCRdb keeps only in-frame clonotypes and omits some of them. This table has more than 50,000 clones, approximately 89% appearing once. Remarks on this clone: The antigen is undetermined.

Trimming took off 3 bases at V and 10 bases at J, with 10 bases between the two ends. This CDR3 has 12 amino acids. Germline CDR1 is MNHEY and CDR2 is SMNVEV (reference sequence). The rearrangement joins TRBV27 to TRBJ2-1; TRBD2 might be the D (5 bases). The sample here was CD4+ or CD8+ T cells sorted from blood, taken in a trial of the OX40 agonist ivuxolimab. This sequence was found in an adult with an advanced solid tumor such as melanoma, head and neck, liver or kidney cancer. CDR3 sequence reads: CASSFRSGEQFF. The CDR3 DNA follows: TGTGCCAGCAGTTTTAGGAGCGGAGAGCAGTTCTTC.